This entry lists 19 T cell receptor beta chains sequenced from one sample in a study of T cell repertoires in cytomegalovirus infection. MiXCR was run by TCRdb on the reads, yielding one entry per CDR3 protein. This table has around 290,000 distinct CDR3 sequences, roughly 25% appearing once. The sequenced sample consisted of PBMCs. The receptors originated from a human donor in good health (CMV status not recorded). Some clones in this sample may be carry-over from other donors' samples.

V and J are TRBV12-3 or TRBV12-4 and TRBJ2-1, with 8 bases identical to TRBD1. V gave up 6 bases and J gave up 1 base; unmatched junction bases: 2. CDR3 size: 14 residues. CDR3 protein: CASRRQGSYNEQFF. In DNA, the CDR3 is TGTGCCAGCAGGCGACAGGGGTCCTACAATGAGCAGTTCTTC.

V gene TRBV11-3 combines with J gene TRBJ1-2; D not certain. Trimming left V 5 bases short and J 3 bases short, with 13 bases between. Germline CDR1 is SGHNT and CDR2 is YENEEA. The CDR3 extends over 14 amino acids. The CDR3 here is CASSPRSEYYGYTF. Here the CDR3 DNA reads TGTGCCAGCAGCCCGAGGTCGGAGTACTATGGCTACACCTTC. Filled out from reference TRBV11-3 and TRBJ1-2, the complete variable domain reads EAGVVQSPRYKIIEKKQPVAFWCNPISGHNTLYWYLQNLGQGPELLIRYENEEAVDDSQLPKDRFSAERLKGVDSTLKIQPAELGDSAVYLCASSPRSEYYGYTFGSGTRLTVV.

This clonotype was recorded many times. J is TRBJ2-1 and V is TRBV7-2; TRBD1 aligns across 11 bases. V lost 6 bases, J lost 2 bases, and 0 bases stayed unmatched. This CDR3 comprises 14 residues. CDR1 SGHTA and CDR2 FQGNSA come from the germline V gene. CDR3 region: CASRGQGAYNEQFF. The CDR3 DNA follows: TGTGCCAGCAGGGGACAGGGGGCCTACAATGAGCAGTTCTTC. Full variable domain (remainder filled in from reference TRBV7-2 and TRBJ2-1): GAGVSQSPSNKVTEKGKDVELRCDPISGHTALYWYRQSLGQGLEFLIYFQGNSAPDKSGLPSDRFSAERTGGSVSTLTIQRTQQEDSAVYLCASRGQGAYNEQFFGPGTRLTVL.

A few counts support this clonotype. This chain joins TRBV18 and TRBJ2-5; TRBD1 aligns across 10 bases. Germline CDR1 reads KGHSH; CDR2 reads LQKENI. The ends lost 5 bases at V and 3 bases at J; junction bases unmatched: 9. The CDR3 totals 16 residues. This CDR3 is CASSSGGDRGKETQYF. The CDR3 DNA follows: TGTGCCAGCTCATCCGGGGGGGACAGGGGAAAAGAGACCCAGTACTTC.

In regard to this clonotype: One junction end does not reproduce the germline sequence, and a read error may be involved. The chain links TRBV7-3 to TRBJ2-3; 7 nucleotides align to TRBD2. Germline CDR1 and CDR2: SGHTA and FQGTGA. The CDR3 runs 15 residues. Here the CDR3 DNA reads TGTGCCAGCACCCCGGGGGGTTTTAGCACAGATATGCAGTATTTT. Translated, it gives CASTPGGFSTDMQYF.

This clonotype was picked up a small number of times. The gene calls are TRBV2 and TRBJ2-7; 8 bases align to TRBD2. The germline V gene has CDR1 SNHLY and CDR2 FYNNEI. The CDR3 extends over 15 amino acids. The V gene end was trimmed by 4 bases and the J gene end by 0 bases; junction bases not matched to a gene: 5. Written as DNA, the CDR3 is TGTGCCAGCAGTGCGAGTAGCGGGGCCTCCTACGAGCAGTACTTC. This gives the protein CASSASSGASYEQYF.

This chain uses TRBV20-1 with TRBJ1-2, with 9 positions matching TRBD1. This CDR3 region has 14 residues. The germline V gene has CDR1 DFQATT and CDR2 SNEGSKA (reference sequence). V dropped 0 bases and J dropped 6; count of bases not matched to a gene: 5. This chain's CDR3 is CSARDPRTGDGYTF. CDR3 nucleotide sequence: TGCAGTGCTAGAGACCCCCGGACAGGGGATGGCTACACCTTC.

This clonotype was picked up a small number of times. The genes are TRBV27 and TRBJ2-3, with 8 bases fitting TRBD1. There are 14 residues in the CDR3. Germline CDR1 MNHEY, CDR2 SMNVEV (reference sequence). The trim removed 10 bases at V and 4 bases at J, leaving 10 bases unmatched. The CDR3 DNA reads TGTGCCACCTCGACAGGGGCAAATGCAGATACGCAGTATTTT. Amino acid sequence: CATSTGANADTQYF.

The V call is TRBV14, the J call TRBJ2-7, with 9 bases fitting TRBD1. In germline, CDR1 is SGHDN, CDR2 FVKESK. This CDR3 contains 15 residues. The ends lost 3 bases at V and 5 bases at J; junction bases unmatched: 8. The CDR3 nucleotides are TGTGCCAGCAGCCACAGGGACAGGGTTTTCAACGAGCAGTACTTC. Its translation is CASSHRDRVFNEQYF.

V and J are TRBV20-1 and TRBJ1-5; possible D gene TRBD1, 5 bases. The V and J ends lost 0 bases and 1 base respectively, with 13 bases between them. CDR3 length: 16 residues. The V gene's germline CDR1 is DFQATT and CDR2 SNEGSKA (reference sequence). This chain's CDR3 is CSARDTAKGSNQPQHF. CDR3 sequence (DNA): TGCAGTGCTAGAGATACTGCCAAGGGGAGCAATCAGCCCCAGCATTTT.

This clonotype was detected many times. The V gene is TRBV7-2, the J gene TRBJ2-1, with 13 positions matching TRBD2. V shed 5 bases, J shed 5 bases, and the junction held 12 bases outside the gene matches. CDR3 size: 18 residues. Germline CDR1 SGHTA, CDR2 FQGNSA. Here the CDR3 reads CASSLHPGLAGANNEQFF. The DNA of the CDR3 is TGTGCCAGCAGCCTCCACCCTGGACTAGCGGGAGCCAACAATGAGCAGTTCTTC.

The CDR3 coding sequence is TGCAGTGGGACCGGGACAGGGGATGGGGAGACCCAGTACTTC. Translation gives CSGTGTGDGETQYF. The chain recombines TRBV20-1 with TRBJ2-5, with 10 bases lining up with TRBD1. In germline, CDR1 is DFQATT, CDR2 SNEGSKA (reference sequence). The trim removed 7 bases at V and 5 bases at J, leaving 10 bases unmatched. The CDR3 is 14 residues long.

This clonotype was picked up many times. The V and J genes are TRBV4-2 and TRBJ2-1, with a weak D call TRBD1 (6 bases). Germline V gene data show CDR1 as LGHNA and CDR2 as YNFKEQ. The CDR3 has 12 residues. The V end lost 0 bases, the J end lost 12 bases, and 9 bases lay between the germline ends. The CDR3 nucleotides read TGTGCCAGCAGCCAAGATGGCAGGGGGCAGTTCTTC. Its translation is CASSQDGRGQFF.

The table lists this clonotype with a few counts. The rearrangement links TRBV7-2 to TRBJ2-5, with a tentative D call TRBD2 (7 bases). Trimming stripped 2 bases from V and 1 base from J, with 14 bases between. Germline CDR1 reads SGHTA; CDR2 reads FQGNSA. The length of the CDR3 is 16 residues. The CDR3 bases are TGTGCCAGCAGCTTAACCTTCCGGGGGGCCCAAGAGACCCAGTACTTC. Translated: CASSLTFRGAQETQYF.

V gene TRBV6-8 combines with J gene TRBJ2-3; 7 bases are shared with TRBD1. Germline lookup yields CDR1 MNHGY and CDR2 SAAAGT. Unmatched junction bases numbered 12, after V lost 6 bases and J lost 3 bases. The CDR3 runs 16 residues. The CDR3 DNA is TGTGCCAGCAGCACAGGGGATGTAAGCGGAACAGATACGCAGTATTTT. Translated: CASSTGDVSGTDTQYF.

The chain recombines TRBV7-9 with TRBJ1-6; TRBD1 matches at 10 bases. Germline V gene data show CDR1 as SEHNR and CDR2 as FQNEAQ (reference sequence). The CDR3 extends over 15 amino acids. J was trimmed by 7 bases and V by 5 bases; bases with no gene match: 5. CDR3 DNA sequence: TGTGCCAGCAGCAAAGGACAGGGGGGAAATTCACCCCTCCACTTT. This codes for CASSKGQGGNSPLHF.

This clonotype was counted ten times or more. The chain employs TRBV7-6 and TRBJ2-7; D remains unclear. The length of the CDR3 is 13 residues. Germline CDR1 SGHVS, CDR2 FNYEAQ. Trimming stripped 5 bases from V and 1 base from J, with 9 bases between. The CDR3 sequence: CASSLHGSYEQYF. As DNA, the CDR3 is TGTGCCAGCAGCCTACACGGATCCTACGAGCAGTACTTC.

The chain links TRBV11-2 to TRBJ2-7; TRBD1 might be the D (7 bases). Germline V CDR1 and CDR2: SGHAT, FQNNGV. V dropped 5 bases and J dropped 3 bases, with 14 bases sitting between them. The CDR3 covers 14 residues. The CDR3 loop is CASSPRQGGYEQYF. CDR3 in DNA: TGTGCCAGCAGCCCCAGACAGGGAGGCTACGAGCAGTACTTC.

J is TRBJ2-1 and V is TRBV24-1; TRBD1 matches at 8 bases. The germline V gene encodes CDR1 KGHDR and CDR2 SFDVKD. With V trimmed by 3 bases and J by 5 bases, 11 bases remained unmatched. The CDR3 is 17 residues long. The CDR3: CATSDTKDRVGNNEQFF. The CDR3 nucleotides are TGTGCCACCAGTGATACCAAGGACAGGGTTGGGAACAATGAGCAGTTCTTC.